The 5 T cell receptor beta chains reported below all come from one sample, sequenced in a study of Ad26.COV2.S vaccination and SARS-CoV-2 variants (TCRdb year 2021). Read against the paper, the sample's treatment or condition label means: 15 to 20 received Ad26.COV2.S at low or high dose, single or two shots; 5 received placebo; per-sample allocation not given. Repertoires of vaccine and placebo recipients were sequenced from samples collected on day 63 after the first injection. The library was generated by the immunoSEQ multiplex PCR assay. The clones in this table, taken by TCRdb from immuneACCESS, are in-frame only. Not every clone is retained; where verified, under half of the shortfall comes from an unresolved V gene, and the cause of the rest is unknown. In this sample the table shows under 550,000 clones, 75% to 95% of which occur a single time. 9.5% to 15% of the sample lies in the top ten.

The specimen comprised peripheral blood, sampled in a trial of Ad26.COV2.S vaccine versus placebo. These receptors were collected from a person between 18 and 59 years old who received the Ad26.COV2.S COVID-19 vaccine or a placebo.

The J gene is TRBJ2-1, the V gene TRBV11-2; possible D gene TRBD2, 6 bases. V lost 4 bases and J lost 1, with 14 bases in between. The germline gives CDR1 SGHAT, CDR2 FQNNGV. The CDR3 is 16 residues long. The CDR3 bases are TGTGCCAGCAGCTCACCAGTTAGCGGTTCCTACAATGAGCAGTTCTTC. It translates to CASSSPVSGSYNEQFF.

The V and J genes are TRBV19 and TRBJ2-1; D is possibly TRBD2 (6 bases). V was shortened by 5 bases and J by 8 bases, with 25 bases between the two germline ends. Germline CDR1 is LNHDA and CDR2 is SQIVND (reference sequence). There are 17 residues in the CDR3. The CDR3 region is CASSQHSLATSLDEQFF. The CDR3 DNA is TGTGCCAGTAGTCAACACTCTCTAGCGACTTCTCTAGATGAGCAGTTCTTC.

The chain is built from TRBV27 and TRBJ2-1; D not certain. V lost 3 bases and J lost 5, with 8 bases in between. The CDR3 is made up of 13 amino acids. Germline values: CDR1 MNHEY, CDR2 SMNVEV (reference sequence). In nucleotides, the CDR3 is TGTGCCAGCAGTTTCGGCAGCAACAATGAGCAGTTCTTC. Amino acids: CASSFGSNNEQFF.

The chain combines TRBV19 with TRBJ1-1; D gene unclear. Trimming shortened V by 6 bases and J by 3 bases, and 14 bases separated the two germline ends. In germline, CDR1 is LNHDA, CDR2 SQIVND (reference sequence). The CDR3 spans 14 residues. This chain's CDR3 is CASSPRGQDTEAFF. DNA of the CDR3: TGTGCCAGTAGCCCACGCGGTCAGGACACTGAAGCTTTCTTT.

This chain uses TRBV11-2 with TRBJ2-2; D is tentatively TRBD1 or TRBD2 (6 bases each). Germline-derived CDR1 and CDR2 are SGHAT and FQNNGV. Trimming left V 1 base short and J 5 bases short, with 14 bases between. There are 16 residues in the CDR3. The CDR3 region is CASSLVSGEATGELFF. The CDR3 nucleotides are TGTGCCAGCAGCTTAGTCTCAGGGGAGGCGACCGGGGAGCTGTTTTTT.